This T cell receptor beta chain emerged from a study of blood T cell repertoires in COVID-19. Across the whole study: Researchers got acute and convalescent COVID-19 samples from the United States, Italy and Spain.

Clones were sequenced by immunoSEQ multiplex PCR, and TCRdb holds only the in-frame ones, with some missing. The sample has about 180,000 clones; around 84% are singletons. Between the trimmed V and J ends, which lost 0 bases and 6 bases, there was a span of 10 bases. The CDR3 has 15 residues. The V gene's germline CDR1 is SGHRS and CDR2 YFSETQ. The TCR was taken from a man aged 50 to 60 who had recovered from COVID-19. The rearrangement links TRBV5-1 to TRBJ1-6; a possible D gene is TRBD1 (5 bases). Input material: PBMCs or T cells enriched from blood (not recorded which). CDR3 bases: TGCGCCAGCAGCTTGGAAGGACAACTTAATTCACCCCTCCACTTT. This translates into CASSLEGQLNSPLHF.